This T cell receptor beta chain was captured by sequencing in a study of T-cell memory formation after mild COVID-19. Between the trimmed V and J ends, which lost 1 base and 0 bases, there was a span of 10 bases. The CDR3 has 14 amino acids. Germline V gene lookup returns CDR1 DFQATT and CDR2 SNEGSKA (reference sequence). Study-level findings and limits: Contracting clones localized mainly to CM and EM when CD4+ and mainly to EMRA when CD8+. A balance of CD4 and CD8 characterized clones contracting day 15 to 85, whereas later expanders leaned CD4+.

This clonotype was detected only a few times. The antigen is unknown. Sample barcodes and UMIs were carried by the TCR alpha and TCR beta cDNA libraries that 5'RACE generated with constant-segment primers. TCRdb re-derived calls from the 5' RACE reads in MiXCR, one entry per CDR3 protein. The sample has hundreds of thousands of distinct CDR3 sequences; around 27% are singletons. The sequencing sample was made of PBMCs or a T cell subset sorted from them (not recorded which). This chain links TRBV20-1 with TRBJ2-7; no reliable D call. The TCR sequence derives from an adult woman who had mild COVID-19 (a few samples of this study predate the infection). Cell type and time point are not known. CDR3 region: CSARASADSYEQYF. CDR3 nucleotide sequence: TGCAGTGCTAGAGCATCAGCCGACTCCTACGAGCAGTACTTC.